This T cell receptor beta chain was retrieved from a study of cytomegalovirus exposure and HLA in healthy donors. The PCR contained 60 Vbeta and 13 Jbeta primers. Measured with immunoSEQ multiplex PCR; TCRdb has only the in-frame clones, and not every one. Of around 150,000 clones listed, about 79% were seen once; the top ten hold less than 3.5%. Regarding the study as a whole: A later analysis reportedly found that, within productive TCRs, an Asian-associated ancestry cluster had fewer N-insertions than the mean observed across the approximately 660 donors.

The CDR3 sequence is 14 residues long. Germline V gene lookup returns CDR1 MNHNS and CDR2 SASEGT. V shed 5 bases, J shed 8 bases, and the junction held 10 bases outside the gene matches. Though nominally healthy at sampling, donors likely had unrecorded immune exposures. About this clone itself: No antigen is known for it.

Sequencing was performed on PBMCs. This chain uses TRBV6-1 with TRBJ1-2; 8 nucleotides match TRBD1. The sequence derives from a male donor in good health and CMV-seronegative. This CDR3 is CASSLRTGTGGYTF. The CDR3, as DNA: TGTGCCAGCAGTTTACGGACAGGGACGGGCGGCTACACCTTC.